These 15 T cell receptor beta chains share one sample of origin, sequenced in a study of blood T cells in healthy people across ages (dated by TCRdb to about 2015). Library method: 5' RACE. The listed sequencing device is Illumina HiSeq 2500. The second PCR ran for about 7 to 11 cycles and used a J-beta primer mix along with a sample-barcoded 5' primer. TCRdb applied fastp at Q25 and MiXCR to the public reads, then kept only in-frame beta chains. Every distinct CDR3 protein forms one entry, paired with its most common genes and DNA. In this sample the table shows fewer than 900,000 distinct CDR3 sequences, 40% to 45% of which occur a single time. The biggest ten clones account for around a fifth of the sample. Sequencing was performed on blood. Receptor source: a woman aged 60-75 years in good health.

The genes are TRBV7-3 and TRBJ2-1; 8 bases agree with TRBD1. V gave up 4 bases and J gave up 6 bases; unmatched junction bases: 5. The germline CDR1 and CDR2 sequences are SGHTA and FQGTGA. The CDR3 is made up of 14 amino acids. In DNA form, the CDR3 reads TGTGCCAGCAGCTCGGACAGGGTCGGCAATGAGCAGTTCTTC. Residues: CASSSDRVGNEQFF.

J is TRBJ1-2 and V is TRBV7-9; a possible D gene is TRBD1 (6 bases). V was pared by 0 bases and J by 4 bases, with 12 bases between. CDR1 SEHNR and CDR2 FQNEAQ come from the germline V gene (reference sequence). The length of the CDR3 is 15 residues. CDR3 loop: CASSLASGAAYGYTF. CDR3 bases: TGTGCCAGCAGCTTAGCATCAGGGGCTGCCTATGGCTACACCTTC.

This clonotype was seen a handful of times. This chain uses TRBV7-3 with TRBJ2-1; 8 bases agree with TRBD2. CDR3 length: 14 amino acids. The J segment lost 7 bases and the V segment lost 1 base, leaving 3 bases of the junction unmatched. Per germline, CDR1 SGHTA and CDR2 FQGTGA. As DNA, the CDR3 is TGTGCCAGCAGCTTAAGGACTAGCAGTAATGAGCAGTTCTTC. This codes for CASSLRTSSNEQFF.

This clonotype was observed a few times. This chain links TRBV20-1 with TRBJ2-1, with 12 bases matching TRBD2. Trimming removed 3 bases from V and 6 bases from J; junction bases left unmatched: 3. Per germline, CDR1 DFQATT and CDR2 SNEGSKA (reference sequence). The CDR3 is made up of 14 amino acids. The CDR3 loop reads CSASASGRANEQFF. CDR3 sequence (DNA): TGCAGTGCTAGTGCTAGCGGGAGGGCCAATGAGCAGTTCTTC.

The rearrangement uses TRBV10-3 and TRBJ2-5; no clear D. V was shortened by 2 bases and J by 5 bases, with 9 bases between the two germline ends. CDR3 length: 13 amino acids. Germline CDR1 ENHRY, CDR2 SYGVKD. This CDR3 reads CAISEAPGETQYF. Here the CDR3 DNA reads TGTGCCATCAGTGAGGCCCCTGGGGAGACCCAGTACTTC.

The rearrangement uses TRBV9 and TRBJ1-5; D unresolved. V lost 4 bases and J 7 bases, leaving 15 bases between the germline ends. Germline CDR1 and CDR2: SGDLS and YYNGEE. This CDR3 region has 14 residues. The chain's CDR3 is CASSQEGFQQPQHF. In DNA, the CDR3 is TGTGCCAGCAGCCAGGAGGGCTTTCAGCAGCCCCAGCATTTT.

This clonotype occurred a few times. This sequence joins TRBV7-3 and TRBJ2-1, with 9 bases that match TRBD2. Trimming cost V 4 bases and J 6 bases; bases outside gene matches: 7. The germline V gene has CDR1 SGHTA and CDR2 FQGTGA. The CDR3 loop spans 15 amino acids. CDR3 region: CASSWRGGRGNEQFF. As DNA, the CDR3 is TGTGCCAGCAGCTGGCGGGGGGGCCGGGGCAATGAGCAGTTCTTC.

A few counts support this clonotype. CDR3 in amino acids: CASGGGQPSTDTQYF. CDR3 DNA: TGTGCCAGCGGAGGGGGACAGCCTAGCACAGATACGCAGTATTTT. This chain connects TRBV11-1 to TRBJ2-3, with D perhaps matching TRBD1 (7 bases). This CDR3 is 15 amino acids long. Per the germline V gene, CDR1 is SGHAT and CDR2 is FQDESV (reference sequence). Trimming left V 8 bases short and J 0 bases short, with 15 bases between.

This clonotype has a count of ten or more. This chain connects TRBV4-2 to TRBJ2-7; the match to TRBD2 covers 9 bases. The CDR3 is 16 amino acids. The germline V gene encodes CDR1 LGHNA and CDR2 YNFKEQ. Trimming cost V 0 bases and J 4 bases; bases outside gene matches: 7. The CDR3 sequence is CASSQDLAGGRYEQYF. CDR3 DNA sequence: TGTGCCAGCAGCCAAGATCTCGCGGGGGGGCGATACGAGCAGTACTTC.

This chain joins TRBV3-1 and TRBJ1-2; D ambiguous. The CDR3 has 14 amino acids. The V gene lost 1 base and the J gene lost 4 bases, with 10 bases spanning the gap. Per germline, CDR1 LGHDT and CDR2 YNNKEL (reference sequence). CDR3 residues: CASSQARQVYGYTF. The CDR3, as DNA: TGTGCCAGCAGCCAAGCGCGGCAGGTCTATGGCTACACCTTC.

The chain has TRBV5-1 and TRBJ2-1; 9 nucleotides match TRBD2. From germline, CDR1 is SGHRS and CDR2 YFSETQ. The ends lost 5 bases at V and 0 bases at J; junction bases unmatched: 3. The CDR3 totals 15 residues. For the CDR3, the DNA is TGCGCCAGCAGTGGCGGGGGGGGCTCCTACAATGAGCAGTTCTTC. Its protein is CASSGGGGSYNEQFF.

CDR3 amino acids: CSARDERGTSGSYEQYF. CDR3 bases: TGCAGTGCTAGAGATGAACGGGGAACTAGCGGTTCCTACGAGCAGTACTTC. The chain recombines TRBV20-1 with TRBJ2-7; TRBD2 matches 8 bases. Germline CDR1 and CDR2: DFQATT and SNEGSKA (reference sequence). V lost 0 bases, J lost 1 base, and 11 bases stayed unmatched. The CDR3 is made up of 17 amino acids.

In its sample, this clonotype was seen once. CDR3 region: CASREIAGHTSYNEQFF. For the CDR3, the DNA is TGTGCCAGCAGGGAAATAGCGGGACATACCTCCTACAATGAGCAGTTCTTC. This sequence joins TRBV21-1 and TRBJ2-1; TRBD2 was called by the table and not checked on the DNA. TRBV21-1 represents a pseudogene. This CDR3 has 17 amino acids.

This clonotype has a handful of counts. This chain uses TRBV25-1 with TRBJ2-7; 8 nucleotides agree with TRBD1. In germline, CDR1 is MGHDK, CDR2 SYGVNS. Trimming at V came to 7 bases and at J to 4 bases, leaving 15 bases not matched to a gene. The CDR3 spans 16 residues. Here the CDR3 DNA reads TGTGCCAGCAAACCAAGGGGTGCAGGGGGCGCGTACGAGCAGTACTTC. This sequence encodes CASKPRGAGGAYEQYF.

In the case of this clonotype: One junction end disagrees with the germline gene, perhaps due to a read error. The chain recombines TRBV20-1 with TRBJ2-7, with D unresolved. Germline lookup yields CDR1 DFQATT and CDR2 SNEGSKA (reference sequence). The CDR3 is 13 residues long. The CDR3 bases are TGCAGTGCTGGAGATGAGCAGAGCTACGAGCAGTACTTC. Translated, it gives CSAGDEQSYEQYF.